This T cell receptor beta chain was recovered during a study of blood T cell repertoires in COVID-19. The repertoire was sequenced with immunoSEQ multiplex PCR; TCRdb's copy has only in-frame clones and lacks some. The sample consists of approximately 270,000 clones, approximately 85% of them appearing once. The CDR3 has 15 amino acids. Germline CDR1 is LNHNV and CDR2 is YYDKDF (reference sequence). The V gene lost 1 base and the J gene lost 1 base, with 10 bases spanning the gap. Sequencing input: PBMCs or T cells enriched from blood (not recorded which). This clonotype was sampled from a woman between 25 and 40 years old who had recovered from COVID-19. The rearrangement joins TRBV15 to TRBJ1-1, with D perhaps TRBD1 (5 bases). The CDR3 sequence is CATSRGQIRNTEAFF. The CDR3 nucleotides read TGTGCCACCAGCAGAGGACAGATCAGGAACACTGAAGCTTTCTTT.